One sample yielded the 13 T cell receptor beta chains listed below, sequenced in a study of regulatory T cells in long-lasting Graves disease. For TCR beta, libraries came from iRepertoire HTBI primers and Arm-PCR of CDR3 regions. TCRdb independently ran MiXCR on the multiplex PCR reads; one entry per CDR3 protein. The data hold hundreds of thousands of distinct CDR3 sequences, with about 32% observed a single time. Time point indicated: persistent/refractory GD, antithyroid drugs over 5 years with positive TRAb. Generation of the TCR library employed RNA extracted from PBMCs. Source: peripheral blood mononuclear cells (PBMCs), taken when the disease was refractory, from a patient treated with antithyroid drugs. These receptors all come from a female donor with Graves disease.

The rearrangement links TRBV6-2 or TRBV6-3 to TRBJ2-5, with D perhaps matching TRBD2 (6 bases). The CDR3 has 13 residues. Germline V gene lookup returns CDR1 MNHEY and CDR2 SVGEGT. Trimming took off 6 bases at V and 5 bases at J, with 13 bases between the two ends. In DNA form, the CDR3 reads TGTGCCAGCAGCGCTCTCCGGGGGGAGACCCAGTACTTC. It translates to CASSALRGETQYF.

This clonotype occurred a few times. The chain carries TRBV5-1 and TRBJ2-1, with 11 bases matching TRBD2. CDR1 and CDR2 (germline): SGHRS, YFSETQ. V shed 4 bases and J 15 bases; nucleotides not matched to a gene: 18. The CDR3 extends over 16 amino acids. As DNA, the CDR3 is TGCGCCAGCAGCCCCGATACTGGGCTAGCGGGAGGAAGGCGGTTCTTC. Amino acids: CASSPDTGLAGGRRFF.

The V gene is TRBV7-3, the J gene TRBJ2-1, with no clear D. Germline CDR1 is SGHTA and CDR2 is FQGTGA. The V end was cut by 2 bases, the J end by 4 bases, with 15 bases between. The length of the CDR3 is 16 residues. The CDR3 DNA is TGTGCCAGCAGCTTACGCGCCCCCCTCCTGTACAATGAGCAGTTCTTC. Its protein is CASSLRAPLLYNEQFF. Using reference TRBV7-3 and TRBJ2-1 for the parts outside the CDR3, the full variable domain is GAGVSQTPSNKVTEKGKYVELRCDPISGHTALYWYRQSLGQGPEFLIYFQGTGAADDSGLPNDRFFAVRPEGSVSTLKIQRTERGDSAVYLCASSLRAPLLYNEQFFGPGTRLTVL.

The rearrangement links TRBV12-3 or TRBV12-4 to TRBJ2-2; weak D call: TRBD2 (5 bases). This CDR3 comprises 18 residues. The V and J ends lost 5 bases and 2 bases respectively, with 21 bases between them. CDR3 sequence: CASSPRFGITFNTGELFF. Written as DNA, the CDR3 is TGTGCCAGCAGTCCTCGCTTCGGGATTACGTTTAACACCGGGGAGCTGTTTTTT.

Comments on this clonotype: Given a far larger clone just one base away, this is likely a sequencing read error. This chain connects TRBV12-3 or TRBV12-4 to TRBJ2-7, with 10 bases identical to TRBD2. The CDR3 totals 17 residues. The J segment lost 0 bases and the V segment lost 6 bases, leaving 11 bases of the junction unmatched. The CDR3 sequence is CASRATAGTSVSYEQYF. The CDR3 DNA sequence: TGTGCCAGCAGAGCGACTGCCGGGACTAGCGTCTCCTACGAGCAGTACTTC.

Regarding this clonotype: A read error is possible here, since a much larger clone lies one base away. The chain carries TRBV12-3 or TRBV12-4 and TRBJ1-1; a weak D match, TRBD1 (5 bases). V was shortened by 5 bases and J by 3 bases, with 10 bases between the two germline ends. The CDR3 covers 13 residues. The CDR3 is CASSAPGDTEAFF. In nucleotides, the CDR3 is TGTGCCAGCAGTGCCCCGGGGGACACTGAAGCTTTCTTT.

This clonotype occurred a few times. The gene calls are TRBV3-1 and TRBJ1-4; 7 nucleotides line up with TRBD1. V shed 6 bases, J shed 0 bases, and the junction held 4 bases outside the gene matches. This CDR3 region has 15 residues. Germline V CDR1 and CDR2: LGHDT, YNNKEL (reference sequence). In DNA, the CDR3 is TGTGCCAGCAGGCACAGGGGAGCAACTAATGAAAAACTGTTTTTT. This translates into CASRHRGATNEKLFF. Using reference TRBV3-1 and TRBJ1-4 for the parts outside the CDR3, the full variable domain is DTAVSQTPKYLVTQMGNDKSIKCEQNLGHDTMYWYKQDSKKFLKIMFSYNNKELIINETVPNRFSPKSPDKAHLNLHINSLELGDSAVYFCASRHRGATNEKLFFGSGTQLSVL.

This clonotype occurred many times. The genes are TRBV27 and TRBJ1-2; TRBD1 matches at 7 bases. The CDR3 has 13 amino acids. The germline V gene has CDR1 MNHEY and CDR2 SMNVEV (reference sequence). After removal of 10 bases from V and 2 bases from J, the junction contained 7 bases not matched to a gene. As DNA, the CDR3 is TGTGCCACCTCGACAGGGCGAAACTATGGCTACACCTTC. Translation: CATSTGRNYGYTF.

The chain carries TRBV6-1 and TRBJ1-6; 9 positions agree with TRBD1. This CDR3 spans 13 amino acids. V trimming: 6 bases; J trimming: 10 bases; junction bases outside the gene matches: 4. CDR1 and CDR2 from the germline V gene are MNHNS and SASEGT. CDR3 residues: CASRGQGGSPLHF. The CDR3 DNA reads as TGTGCCAGCAGGGGACAGGGTGGCTCACCCCTCCACTTT.

A few counts support this clonotype. V and J are TRBV6-1 and TRBJ2-7; the match to TRBD2 covers 7 bases. CDR3 size: 13 residues. The trim removed 6 bases at V and 3 bases at J, leaving 5 bases unmatched. Germline CDR1 and CDR2: MNHNS and SASEGT. CDR3 in DNA: TGTGCCAGCAGGACGTCTAGCGGCTACGAGCAGTACTTC. Translating gives CASRTSSGYEQYF.

This clonotype was counted between two and nine times. This sequence joins TRBV20-1 and TRBJ2-7, with 10 bases identical to TRBD2. V lost 6 bases and J lost 3; bases outside the gene matches: 5. The CDR3 length is 13 residues. Germline values: CDR1 DFQATT, CDR2 SNEGSKA (reference sequence). The CDR3 DNA follows: TGCAGTGCCGAGCGGGAGGGGGTCTACGAGCAGTACTTC. Translating it yields CSAEREGVYEQYF.

This chain connects TRBV7-9 to TRBJ2-7, with TRBD1 matching 9 bases. With V trimmed by 1 base and J by 2 bases, 9 bases remained unmatched. The V gene's germline CDR1 is SEHNR and CDR2 FQNEAQ (reference sequence). The CDR3 totals 17 residues. The CDR3 sequence: CASSLVQGQGTTYEQYF. CDR3 bases: TGTGCCAGCAGCTTAGTCCAAGGACAGGGGACAACCTACGAGCAGTACTTC.

This clonotype came up a few times. This sequence joins TRBV5-4 and TRBJ2-7; possibly TRBD2 for D (5 bases). The CDR3 totals 18 residues. Germline V lookup: CDR1 SGHNT, CDR2 YYREEE (reference sequence). V lost 2 bases to trimming and J lost 2 bases, with 23 bases between them. The CDR3 loop is CASSLSSLDWRVTYEQYF. CDR3 DNA sequence: TGTGCCAGCAGCTTAAGTTCGTTGGACTGGCGGGTCACCTACGAGCAGTACTTC.